Sequencing of this T cell receptor (beta chain) was carried out in a study of blood T cell repertoires in COVID-19. Overall study context: PBMCs, B-cell-depleted T cells, or T cells provided the cDNA or gDNA that made up the material.

This clone was recorded once. Participant-given clinical history determined each cohort assignment. Before they entered the study, exposed participants had met a COVID-19 case within 2 weeks. Sequencing was performed with immunoSEQ multiplex PCR; in TCRdb, only in-frame clones are kept and a portion is missing. The sample gives some 320,000 clones, around 85% of which show up once; under 2% is in the top ten. The CDR3 has 16 residues. Germline V gene lookup returns CDR1 MDHEN and CDR2 SYDVKM. Trimming cost V 6 bases and J 4 bases; bases outside gene matches: 11. This receptor was identified in a woman in her 30s who had been exposed to COVID-19. Sequences were obtained from PBMCs or T cells enriched from blood (not recorded which). The chain links TRBV28 to TRBJ1-5; TRBD1 matches 8 bases. CDR3 amino acids: CASSLQDRDRNQPQHF. The CDR3, as DNA: TGTGCCAGCAGCCTCCAGGACAGGGATAGGAATCAGCCCCAGCATTTT.